This TCR beta chain emerged from a study of response to subunit inactivated influenza vaccine. Whole-study findings and limits: Every seasonal influenza vaccination brings in few new T cells, the authors suggested.

This clonotype was seen more than once but under ten times. Antigen: not known. One entry per CDR3 protein results from TCRdb running MiXCR on the RT-PCR reads. The profile shows roughly 700,000 distinct CDR3 sequences, about 14% of them singletons. This CDR3 has 16 residues. Germline assignment: CDR1 SGHNT and CDR2 YENEEA. The V gene lost 1 base and the J gene lost 2 bases, with 13 bases spanning the gap. The sample in question was PBMCs from blood, obtained 14 to 15 days before vaccination. The chain links TRBV11-3 to TRBJ2-3; D is uncertain. This clonotype was obtained from a man aged 45-65 years who received an inactivated influenza vaccine. CDR3 bases: TGTGCCAGCAGCTTAGGGGGTACACGGAACACAGATACGCAGTATTTT. This codes for CASSLGGTRNTDTQYF.